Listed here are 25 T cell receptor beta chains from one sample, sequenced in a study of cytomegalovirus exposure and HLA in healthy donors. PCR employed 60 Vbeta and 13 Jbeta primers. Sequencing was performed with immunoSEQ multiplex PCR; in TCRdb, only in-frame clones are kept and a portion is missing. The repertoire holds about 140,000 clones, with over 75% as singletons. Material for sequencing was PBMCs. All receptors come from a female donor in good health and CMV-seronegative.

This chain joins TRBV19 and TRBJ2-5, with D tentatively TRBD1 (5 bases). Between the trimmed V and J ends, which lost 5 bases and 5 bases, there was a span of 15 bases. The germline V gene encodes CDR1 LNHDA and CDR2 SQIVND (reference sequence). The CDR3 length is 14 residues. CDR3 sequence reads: CASSEGHPRETQYF. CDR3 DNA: TGTGCCAGTAGTGAAGGACACCCCCGGGAGACCCAGTACTTC.

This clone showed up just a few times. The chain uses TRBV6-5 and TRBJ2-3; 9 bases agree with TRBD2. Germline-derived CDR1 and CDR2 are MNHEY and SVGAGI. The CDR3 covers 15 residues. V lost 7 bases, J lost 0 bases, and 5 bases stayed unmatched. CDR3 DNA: TGTGCCAGCATCCCTAGCGGGGCGAGCACAGATACGCAGTATTTT. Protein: CASIPSGASTDTQYF.

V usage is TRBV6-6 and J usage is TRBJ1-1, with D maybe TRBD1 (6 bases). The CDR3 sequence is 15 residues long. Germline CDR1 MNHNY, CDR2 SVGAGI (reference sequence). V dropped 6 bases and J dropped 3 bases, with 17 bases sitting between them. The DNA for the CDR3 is TGTGCCAGCAGCAACCCAGGGGTGGGGTACACTGAAGCTTTCTTT. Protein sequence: CASSNPGVGYTEAFF.

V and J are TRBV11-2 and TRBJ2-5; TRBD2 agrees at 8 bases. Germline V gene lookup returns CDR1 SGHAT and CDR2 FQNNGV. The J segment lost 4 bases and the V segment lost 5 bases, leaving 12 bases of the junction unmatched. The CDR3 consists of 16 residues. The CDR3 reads CASSPSGLGVGETQYF. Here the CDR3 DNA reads TGTGCCAGCAGCCCCTCGGGACTAGGAGTGGGAGAGACCCAGTACTTC.

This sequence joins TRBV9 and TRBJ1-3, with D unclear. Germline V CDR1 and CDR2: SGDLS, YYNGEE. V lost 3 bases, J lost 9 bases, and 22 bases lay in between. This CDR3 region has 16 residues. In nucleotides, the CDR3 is TGTGCCAGCAGCGACCCATACGGGTCCGAGAGAGGCACCATATATTTT. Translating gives CASSDPYGSERGTIYF.

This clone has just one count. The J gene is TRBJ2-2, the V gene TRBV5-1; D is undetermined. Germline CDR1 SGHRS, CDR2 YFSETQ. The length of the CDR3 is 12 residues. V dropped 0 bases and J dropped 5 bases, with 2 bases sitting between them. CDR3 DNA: TGCGCCAGCAGCTTGGCGACCGGGGAGCTGTTTTTT. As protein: CASSLATGELFF.

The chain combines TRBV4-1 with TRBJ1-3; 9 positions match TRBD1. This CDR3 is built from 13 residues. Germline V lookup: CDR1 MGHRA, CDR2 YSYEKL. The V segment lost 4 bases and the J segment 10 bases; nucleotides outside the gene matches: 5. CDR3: CASSPRTGETIYF. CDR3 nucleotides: TGCGCCAGCAGCCCCCGGACAGGGGAGACCATATATTTT.

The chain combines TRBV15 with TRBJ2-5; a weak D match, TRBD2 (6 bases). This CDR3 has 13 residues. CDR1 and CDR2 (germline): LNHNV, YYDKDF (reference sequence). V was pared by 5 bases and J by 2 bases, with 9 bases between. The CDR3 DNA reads TGTGCCACCAGCGCGGGACGGCAAGAGACCCAGTACTTC. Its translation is CATSAGRQETQYF.

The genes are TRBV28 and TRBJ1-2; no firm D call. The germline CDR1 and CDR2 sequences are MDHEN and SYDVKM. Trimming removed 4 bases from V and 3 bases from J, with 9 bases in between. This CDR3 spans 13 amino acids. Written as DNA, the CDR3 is TGTGCCAGCAGTTCCGACGGGTACTATGGCTACACCTTC. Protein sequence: CASSSDGYYGYTF.

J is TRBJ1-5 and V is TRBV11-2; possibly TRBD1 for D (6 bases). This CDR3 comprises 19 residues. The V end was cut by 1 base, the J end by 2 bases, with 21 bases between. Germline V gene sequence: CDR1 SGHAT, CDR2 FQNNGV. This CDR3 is CASSLGGGQDETGNQPQHF. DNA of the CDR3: TGTGCCAGCAGCTTAGGGGGGGGGCAGGACGAAACCGGCAATCAGCCCCAGCATTTT.

The CDR3 here is CASSSLGQGGYQETQYF. The CDR3 bases are TGTGCCAGCAGCTCCCTCGGACAGGGGGGATACCAAGAGACCCAGTACTTC. This chain uses TRBV7-9 with TRBJ2-5; TRBD1 matches at 10 bases. The germline V gene has CDR1 SEHNR and CDR2 FQNEAQ (reference sequence). The CDR3 covers 17 residues. V dropped 4 bases and J dropped 0; count of bases not matched to a gene: 8.

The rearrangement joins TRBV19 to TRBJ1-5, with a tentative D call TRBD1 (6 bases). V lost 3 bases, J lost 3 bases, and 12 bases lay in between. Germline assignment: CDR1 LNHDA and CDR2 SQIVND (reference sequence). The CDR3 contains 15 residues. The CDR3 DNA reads TGTGCCAGTAGTATCGGGACAAGGACCAATCAGCCCCAGCATTTT. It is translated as CASSIGTRTNQPQHF. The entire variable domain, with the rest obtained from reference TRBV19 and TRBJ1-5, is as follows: DGGITQSPKYLFRKEGQNVTLSCEQNLNHDAMYWYRQDPGQGLRLIYYSQIVNDFQKGDIAEGYSVSREKKESFPLTVTSAQKNPTAFYLCASSIGTRTNQPQHFGDGTRLSIL.

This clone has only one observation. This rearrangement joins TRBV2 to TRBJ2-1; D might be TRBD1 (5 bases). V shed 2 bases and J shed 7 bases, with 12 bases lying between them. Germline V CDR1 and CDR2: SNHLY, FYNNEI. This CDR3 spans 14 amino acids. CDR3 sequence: CASSEYRSRNEQFF. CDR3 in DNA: TGTGCCAGCAGTGAATACAGGTCTAGGAATGAGCAGTTCTTC.

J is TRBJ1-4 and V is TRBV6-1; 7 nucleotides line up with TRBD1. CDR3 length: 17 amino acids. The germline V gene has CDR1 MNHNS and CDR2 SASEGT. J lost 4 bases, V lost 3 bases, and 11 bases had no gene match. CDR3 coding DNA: TGTGCCAGCAGTGACCCTTTCCCGGGACAGCGTAATGAAAAACTGTTTTTT. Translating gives CASSDPFPGQRNEKLFF.

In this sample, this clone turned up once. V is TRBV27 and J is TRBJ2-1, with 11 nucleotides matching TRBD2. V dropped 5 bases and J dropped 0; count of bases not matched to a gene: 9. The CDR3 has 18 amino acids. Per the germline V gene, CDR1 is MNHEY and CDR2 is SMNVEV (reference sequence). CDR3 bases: TGTGCCAGCAGTAAGAGGGGCACTAGCGGGAGCTCCTACAATGAGCAGTTCTTC. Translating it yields CASSKRGTSGSSYNEQFF.

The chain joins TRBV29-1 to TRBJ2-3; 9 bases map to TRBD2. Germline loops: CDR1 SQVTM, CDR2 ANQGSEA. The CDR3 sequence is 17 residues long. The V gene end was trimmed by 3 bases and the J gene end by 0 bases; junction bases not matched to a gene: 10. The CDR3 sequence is CSVEEIMTSGSTDTQYF. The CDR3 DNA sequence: TGCAGCGTTGAGGAGATTATGACTAGCGGTAGCACAGATACGCAGTATTTT.

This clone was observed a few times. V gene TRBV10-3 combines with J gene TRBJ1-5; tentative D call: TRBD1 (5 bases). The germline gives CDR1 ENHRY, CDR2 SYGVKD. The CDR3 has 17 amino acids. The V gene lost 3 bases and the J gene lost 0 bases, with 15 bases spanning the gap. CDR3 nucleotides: TGTGCCATCAGTGAAAATCTCAGGGTCTCTAGCAATCAGCCCCAGCATTTT. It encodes CAISENLRVSSNQPQHF.

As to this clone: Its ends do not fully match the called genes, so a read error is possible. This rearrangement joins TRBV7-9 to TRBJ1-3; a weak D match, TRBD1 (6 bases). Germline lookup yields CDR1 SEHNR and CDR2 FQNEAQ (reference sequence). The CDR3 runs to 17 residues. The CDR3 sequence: CVSSLDPMTFQGNTIYF. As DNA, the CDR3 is TGTGTCAGCAGCTTAGACCCAATGACGTTCCAGGGGAACACCATATATTTT.

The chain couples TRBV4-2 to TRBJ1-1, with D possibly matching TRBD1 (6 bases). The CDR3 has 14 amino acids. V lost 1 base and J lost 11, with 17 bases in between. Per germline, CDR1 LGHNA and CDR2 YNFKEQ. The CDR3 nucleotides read TGTGCCAGCAGCCAAGTTATAGGAAGAGGACAGGCTTTCTTT. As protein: CASSQVIGRGQAFF.

As DNA, the CDR3 is TGTGCCAGTAGTCCCCCCGGGACTAGCCCCAGCAATGAGCAGTTCTTC. Protein: CASSPPGTSPSNEQFF. The chain links TRBV19 to TRBJ2-1, with 9 bases aligning to TRBD2. The CDR3 sequence is 16 residues long. The germline CDR1 and CDR2 sequences are LNHDA and SQIVND (reference sequence). V shed 5 bases, J shed 6 bases, and the junction held 11 bases outside the gene matches.

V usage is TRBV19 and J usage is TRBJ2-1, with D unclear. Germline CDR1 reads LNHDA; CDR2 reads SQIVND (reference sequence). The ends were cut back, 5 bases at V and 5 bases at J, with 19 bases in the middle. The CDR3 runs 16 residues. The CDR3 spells CASSPLSGQVDNEQFF. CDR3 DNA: TGTGCCAGTAGTCCCCTCTCTGGTCAGGTCGACAATGAGCAGTTCTTC.

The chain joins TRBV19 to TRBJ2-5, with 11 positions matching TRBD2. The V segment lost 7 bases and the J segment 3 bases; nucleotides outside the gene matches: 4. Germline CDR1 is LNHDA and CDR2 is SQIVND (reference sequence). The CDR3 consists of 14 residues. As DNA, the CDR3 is TGTGCCAGTATCGGGACTAGCGGTAAAGAGACCCAGTACTTC. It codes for CASIGTSGKETQYF.

The DNA of the CDR3 is TGTGCCAGCAGCTCCTCCCCCGGGACTAGGGCCAAGGAGCAGTACTTC. As protein: CASSSSPGTRAKEQYF. The chain has TRBV13 and TRBJ2-7, with 8 positions matching TRBD2. Germline V gene lookup returns CDR1 PRHDT and CDR2 FYEKMQ (reference sequence). The CDR3 has 16 amino acids. V was clipped by 4 bases and J by 7 bases; unmatched bases: 15.

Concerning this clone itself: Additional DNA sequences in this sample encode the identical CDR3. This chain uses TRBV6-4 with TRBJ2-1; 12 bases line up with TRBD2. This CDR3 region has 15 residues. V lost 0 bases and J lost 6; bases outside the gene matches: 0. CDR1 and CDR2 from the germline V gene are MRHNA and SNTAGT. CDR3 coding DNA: TGTGCCAGCAGTGACTCGACTAGCGGGAGCAATGAGCAGTTCTTC. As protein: CASSDSTSGSNEQFF.

CDR3 sequence reads: CAISPRGVGGYTF. The DNA of the CDR3 is TGTGCCATCAGTCCGCGGGGTGTAGGTGGCTACACCTTC. The chain carries TRBV10-3 and TRBJ1-2; D is uncertain. Germline values: CDR1 ENHRY, CDR2 SYGVKD. CDR3 length: 13 amino acids. The ends were cut back, 5 bases at V and 7 bases at J, with 14 bases in the middle.